This TCR beta chain was profiled in a study of shared clonotypes between healthy human individuals. General study points: For naive CD4 cells, 5% to 6.5% of clonotypes were shared across a handful of donors.

Per the study methods: Because ImmunoSEQ provided only junction sequences with no quality scores, the filtering differed. Data came from immunoSEQ multiplex PCR; TCRdb stores just in-frame clones and leaves some out. Clonal size and the V and J genes are those of that table, whereas D and trimming came from the DNA. Of about 2.1 million clones listed, roughly 95% are singletons. Of note for this clone: The antigen is unknown.

Naive CD8 cells lacked CD45RO, underwent positive selection for CCR7 and left out terminally differentiated effector memory CD45RA+ cells. V lost 6 bases to trimming and J lost 4 bases, with 10 bases between them. Germline V gene lookup returns CDR1 SEHNR and CDR2 FQNEAQ (reference sequence). The CDR3 totals 12 residues. The receptor comes from a man between 18 and 35 years old in good health. Some clones in this sample may be carry-over from other donors' samples. Material: naive CD8+ T cells from PBMCs. The chain joins TRBV7-9 to TRBJ2-7, with D hard to call. The CDR3 protein is CASRGAQYEQYF. Here the CDR3 DNA reads TGTGCCAGCAGGGGTGCACAGTACGAGCAGTACTTC.